These T cell receptor beta chains were read from a single sample in a study of blood T cell repertoires in COVID-19. Repertoires were generated with immunoSEQ multiplex PCR, while TCRdb's copy carries only in-frame clones and drops some. The sample lists about 280,000 clones, 85% occurring once. Material: PBMCs or T cells enriched from blood (not recorded which). Receptors originate from a woman aged 50 to 60 who had recovered from COVID-19. Each CDR3 is given with its conserved first and last residue. Fields, in order: D gene, CDR3 length, V gene, clone size, J gene, CDR3 DNA, CDR3 protein. D genes are given only for firm matches. Size tells how often a clone was seen (once, few, many) or the class of an expanded clone, and some rows leave it out.

D gene: TRBD2
CDR3 length: 16
V gene: TRBV5-1
clone size: NA
J gene: TRBJ2-4
CDR3 DNA: TGCGCCAGCAGCCCCACTGGCGGGGGGGCCCCAGACATTCAGTACTTC
CDR3 protein: CASSPTGGGAPDIQYF

D gene: NA
CDR3 length: 15
V gene: TRBV28
clone size: NA
J gene: TRBJ1-5
CDR3 DNA: TGTGCCAGCAGGACGGCGGACAGTAGCAATCAGCCCCAGCATTTT
CDR3 protein: CASRTADSSNQPQHF

D gene: NA
CDR3 length: 13
V gene: TRBV6-5
clone size: NA
J gene: TRBJ1-1
CDR3 DNA: TGTGCCAGCAGGCCCCCGCGGCGCACTGAAGCTTTCTTT
CDR3 protein: CASRPPRRTEAFF

D gene: NA
CDR3 length: 15
V gene: TRBV6-1
clone size: NA
J gene: TRBJ1-3
CDR3 DNA: TGTGCCAGCAGTTTGCGGGTGGCCTCTGGAAACACCATATATTTT
CDR3 protein: CASSLRVASGNTIYF

D gene: TRBD2
CDR3 length: 13
V gene: TRBV28
clone size: NA
J gene: TRBJ2-5
CDR3 DNA: TGTGCCATCTTGACTAGCGGCCAAGAGACCCAGTACTTC
CDR3 protein: CAILTSGQETQYF

D gene: NA
CDR3 length: 15
V gene: TRBV6-2/TRBV6-3
clone size: NA
J gene: TRBJ1-1
CDR3 DNA: TGTGCCAGCAGTGCACAGGGCAGGGAAAACACTGAAGCTTTCTTT
CDR3 protein: CASSAQGRENTEAFF

D gene: TRBD2
CDR3 length: 16
V gene: TRBV5-4
clone size: NA
J gene: TRBJ2-1
CDR3 DNA: TGTGCCAGCAGCCCGGCCGGGGGGACGTACTACAATGAGCAGTTCTTC
CDR3 protein: CASSPAGGTYYNEQFF

D gene: NA
CDR3 length: 19
V gene: TRBV3-1/TRBV3-2
clone size: NA
J gene: TRBJ1-2
CDR3 DNA: TGTGCCAGCAGCCAAGTCGCGGAGACACGCCGCGGCAGAGGGTATGGCTACACCTTC
CDR3 protein: CASSQVAETRRGRGYGYTF

D gene: NA
CDR3 length: 12
V gene: TRBV19
clone size: NA
J gene: TRBJ2-3
CDR3 DNA: TGTGCCAGTAGTAGGAGCCCAGATACGCAGTATTTT
CDR3 protein: CASSRSPDTQYF

D gene: TRBD1
CDR3 length: 18
V gene: TRBV5-3
clone size: NA
J gene: TRBJ1-1
CDR3 DNA: TGTGCCAGAAGCTTGTTGAGGGCAGGACAGGGGTCGAACACTGAAGCTTTCTTT
CDR3 protein: CARSLLRAGQGSNTEAFF

D gene: NA
CDR3 length: 14
V gene: TRBV6-2/TRBV6-3
clone size: NA
J gene: TRBJ2-2
CDR3 DNA: TGTGCCAGCAGTTACGCCAGGAACACCGGGGAGCTGTTTTTT
CDR3 protein: CASSYARNTGELFF

D gene: TRBD2
CDR3 length: 15
V gene: TRBV11-2
clone size: NA
J gene: TRBJ2-3
CDR3 DNA: TGTGCCAGCAGCGGCTGGACTAGCGGGGCAGATACGCAGTATTTT
CDR3 protein: CASSGWTSGADTQYF

D gene: NA
CDR3 length: 13
V gene: TRBV9
clone size: NA
J gene: TRBJ1-1
CDR3 DNA: TGTGCCAGCAGCTTTGGACGGGGCACTGAAGCTTTCTTT
CDR3 protein: CASSFGRGTEAFF

D gene: TRBD2
CDR3 length: 14
V gene: TRBV11-3
clone size: NA
J gene: TRBJ2-1
CDR3 DNA: TGTGCCAGCAGTTTTAGCGGGAGGATGAATGAGCAGTTCTTC
CDR3 protein: CASSFSGRMNEQFF

D gene: TRBD1
CDR3 length: 13
V gene: TRBV6-5
clone size: NA
J gene: TRBJ1-3
CDR3 DNA: TGTGCCAGCGACAGGGGACCTGGAAACACCATATATTTT
CDR3 protein: CASDRGPGNTIYF

D gene: NA
CDR3 length: 14
V gene: TRBV5-5
clone size: NA
J gene: TRBJ2-7
CDR3 DNA: TGTGCCAGCAGCTTGGGGACATACACCTACGAGCAGTACTTC
CDR3 protein: CASSLGTYTYEQYF

D gene: TRBD1
CDR3 length: 13
V gene: TRBV19
clone size: NA
J gene: TRBJ2-1
CDR3 DNA: TGTGCCAGTAGTATTGGACAGGTCAATGAGCAGTTCTTC
CDR3 protein: CASSIGQVNEQFF

D gene: TRBD2
CDR3 length: 15
V gene: TRBV11-2
clone size: NA
J gene: TRBJ2-3
CDR3 DNA: TGTGCCAGCAGCGCCCTAGCGGGAGGAACAGATACGCAGTATTTT
CDR3 protein: CASSALAGGTDTQYF

D gene: NA
CDR3 length: 15
V gene: TRBV5-6
clone size: NA
J gene: TRBJ1-4
CDR3 DNA: TGTGCCAGCAGCCAGGCGGGGGCCGGTGGTGAAAAACTGTTTTTT
CDR3 protein: CASSQAGAGGEKLFF

D gene: TRBD1
CDR3 length: 14
V gene: TRBV11-2
clone size: NA
J gene: TRBJ1-1
CDR3 DNA: TGTGCCAGCAGCTTACAGGGGGTGAACACTGAAGCTTTCTTT
CDR3 protein: CASSLQGVNTEAFF

D gene: TRBD2
CDR3 length: 16
V gene: TRBV5-1
clone size: NA
J gene: TRBJ2-5
CDR3 DNA: TGCGCCAGCAGCTCCGGACTAGCGGGACCACAAGAGACCCAGTACTTC
CDR3 protein: CASSSGLAGPQETQYF

D gene: TRBD1
CDR3 length: 14
V gene: TRBV19
clone size: NA
J gene: TRBJ2-7
CDR3 DNA: TGTGCCAGTAGTATCGTAGACAGGGGACACGAGCAGTACTTC
CDR3 protein: CASSIVDRGHEQYF

D gene: NA
CDR3 length: 15
V gene: TRBV9
clone size: NA
J gene: TRBJ1-6
CDR3 DNA: TGTGCCAGCAGCTTTGGCCCCTCAGGTGATTCACCCCTCCACTTT
CDR3 protein: CASSFGPSGDSPLHF

D gene: NA
CDR3 length: 17
V gene: TRBV4-3
clone size: NA
J gene: TRBJ2-1
CDR3 DNA: TGCGCCAGCAGCCAGGGTGACTACTACAGCTCCTACAATGAGCAGTTCTTC
CDR3 protein: CASSQGDYYSSYNEQFF

D gene: TRBD1
CDR3 length: 15
V gene: TRBV3-1/TRBV3-2
clone size: NA
J gene: TRBJ1-2
CDR3 DNA: TGTGCCAGCAGCCAATGGGGACAGCAGAACTATGGCTACACCTTC
CDR3 protein: CASSQWGQQNYGYTF

D gene: TRBD2
CDR3 length: 18
V gene: TRBV7-3
clone size: NA
J gene: TRBJ2-5
CDR3 DNA: TGTGCCAGCAGCTCCGGGACTAGCGGGGTAGCGGGTGGAGAGACCCAGTACTTC
CDR3 protein: CASSSGTSGVAGGETQYF

D gene: TRBD1
CDR3 length: 16
V gene: TRBV30
clone size: NA
J gene: TRBJ1-2
CDR3 DNA: TGTGCCTGGGGGGACCGGGACAGGGGTTTTTGGCGAGGCTACACCTTC
CDR3 protein: CAWGDRDRGFWRGYTF

D gene: TRBD1
CDR3 length: 14
V gene: TRBV30
clone size: NA
J gene: TRBJ1-6
CDR3 DNA: TGTGCCTGGAGTTTCGGACAGGATCATTCACCCCTCCACTTT
CDR3 protein: CAWSFGQDHSPLHF

D gene: NA
CDR3 length: 15
V gene: TRBV30
clone size: NA
J gene: TRBJ1-6
CDR3 DNA: TGTGCCTGGAGTGTATCACGGTCGGGTAATTCACCCCTCCACTTT
CDR3 protein: CAWSVSRSGNSPLHF

D gene: NA
CDR3 length: 13
V gene: TRBV28
clone size: NA
J gene: TRBJ2-1
CDR3 DNA: TGTGCCAGCAGTTTAGGGGGGGGCTTTGAGCAGTTCTTC
CDR3 protein: CASSLGGGFEQFF

D gene: NA
CDR3 length: 16
V gene: TRBV4-3
clone size: once
J gene: TRBJ2-6
CDR3 DNA: TGCGCCAGCAGCCAAACTAGTGCCCTTGGGGCCAACGTCCTGACTTTC
CDR3 protein: CASSQTSALGANVLTF

D gene: NA
CDR3 length: 15
V gene: TRBV6-1
clone size: NA
J gene: TRBJ2-6
CDR3 DNA: TGTGCCAGCAGTGAAAGGAGCTCTGGGGCCAACGTCCTGACTTTC
CDR3 protein: CASSERSSGANVLTF

D gene: TRBD1
CDR3 length: 15
V gene: TRBV27
clone size: once
J gene: TRBJ2-1
CDR3 DNA: TGTGCCAGCAGTAGACAGGGGCAAGTTTACAATGAGCAGTTCTTC
CDR3 protein: CASSRQGQVYNEQFF

D gene: TRBD2
CDR3 length: 14
V gene: TRBV6-5
clone size: NA
J gene: TRBJ2-1
CDR3 DNA: TGTGCCAGCAGTTACTCCGGGGGGTACAATGAGCAGTTCTTC
CDR3 protein: CASSYSGGYNEQFF

D gene: TRBD2
CDR3 length: 15
V gene: TRBV9
clone size: NA
J gene: TRBJ2-7
CDR3 DNA: TGTGCCAGCAGCGCACAAGGTAGCGGGTTATACGAGCAGTACTTC
CDR3 protein: CASSAQGSGLYEQYF

D gene: NA
CDR3 length: 13
V gene: TRBV7-2
clone size: NA
J gene: TRBJ1-1
CDR3 DNA: TGTGCCAGCAGCAGAAGACAGCCGTCGGAAGCTTTCTTT
CDR3 protein: CASSRRQPSEAFF

D gene: NA
CDR3 length: 19
V gene: TRBV3-1/TRBV3-2
clone size: NA
J gene: TRBJ1-5
CDR3 DNA: TGTGCCAGCAGCTTATTGACCTGTCAGGGACTTCAGGGCAATCAGCCCCAGCATTTT
CDR3 protein: CASSLLTCQGLQGNQPQHF

D gene: TRBD1
CDR3 length: 15
V gene: TRBV19
clone size: NA
J gene: TRBJ1-5
CDR3 DNA: TGTGCCAGTAGCCAGGACAGGGATCAAGGGCAGCCCCAGCATTTT
CDR3 protein: CASSQDRDQGQPQHF

D gene: NA
CDR3 length: 12
V gene: TRBV7-9
clone size: NA
J gene: TRBJ2-5
CDR3 DNA: TGTGCCAGCAGCTTACTACGGGAGACCCAGTACTTC
CDR3 protein: CASSLLRETQYF

D gene: NA
CDR3 length: 16
V gene: TRBV5-1
clone size: NA
J gene: TRBJ2-5
CDR3 DNA: TGCGCCAGCAGCCCTGGACTGGTCCTCGGGGGAGAGACCCAGTACTTC
CDR3 protein: CASSPGLVLGGETQYF

D gene: NA
CDR3 length: 16
V gene: TRBV6-5
clone size: once
J gene: TRBJ1-1
CDR3 DNA: TGTGCCAGCAGTTATTATGGGGGGAAGCGGAACACTGAAGCTTTCTTT
CDR3 protein: CASSYYGGKRNTEAFF

D gene: TRBD2
CDR3 length: 16
V gene: TRBV19
clone size: NA
J gene: TRBJ2-1
CDR3 DNA: TGTGCCAGTAGTATAGATCTTACTAGCGGGGGAGGAGAGCAGTTCTTC
CDR3 protein: CASSIDLTSGGGEQFF

D gene: NA
CDR3 length: 14
V gene: TRBV30
clone size: NA
J gene: TRBJ1-1
CDR3 DNA: TGTGCCTGGAGTGTACAGGGTTGGGAAACTGAAGCTTTCTTT
CDR3 protein: CAWSVQGWETEAFF

D gene: NA
CDR3 length: 15
V gene: TRBV5-6
clone size: NA
J gene: TRBJ1-6
CDR3 DNA: TGTGCCAGCAGCCGCGGATTCGCCAAAAATTCACCCCTCCACTTT
CDR3 protein: CASSRGFAKNSPLHF

D gene: NA
CDR3 length: 12
V gene: TRBV7-9
clone size: NA
J gene: TRBJ1-2
CDR3 DNA: TGTGCCAGCAGCTACAGGGATGCTGGCTACACCTTC
CDR3 protein: CASSYRDAGYTF

D gene: NA
CDR3 length: 13
V gene: TRBV10-3
clone size: NA
J gene: TRBJ1-1
CDR3 DNA: TGTGCCATCAGTGCGGTAGTGAACACTGAAGCTTTCTTT
CDR3 protein: CAISAVVNTEAFF

D gene: TRBD1
CDR3 length: 14
V gene: TRBV19
clone size: few
J gene: TRBJ1-2
CDR3 DNA: TGTGCCAGTAGTCCGATACAGGGGAACTATGGCTACACCTTC
CDR3 protein: CASSPIQGNYGYTF

D gene: NA
CDR3 length: 12
V gene: TRBV12-3/TRBV12-4
clone size: NA
J gene: TRBJ1-1
CDR3 DNA: TGTGCCAGCAGCCCAGGGAGGACTGAAGCTTTCTTT
CDR3 protein: CASSPGRTEAFF

D gene: NA
CDR3 length: 13
V gene: TRBV6-4
clone size: NA
J gene: TRBJ2-3
CDR3 DNA: TGTGCCAGCAGTGAAAGAGAAATAGATACGCAGTATTTT
CDR3 protein: CASSEREIDTQYF

D gene: TRBD1
CDR3 length: 15
V gene: TRBV5-1
clone size: NA
J gene: TRBJ2-3
CDR3 DNA: TGCGCCAGCAGTAGCCCGGACAGGAGCACAGATACGCAGTATTTT
CDR3 protein: CASSSPDRSTDTQYF

D gene: NA
CDR3 length: 14
V gene: TRBV5-4
clone size: NA
J gene: TRBJ1-6
CDR3 DNA: TGTGCCAGCAGCTGGACAGTTATGAATTCACCCCTCCACTTT
CDR3 protein: CASSWTVMNSPLHF

D gene: TRBD1
CDR3 length: 12
V gene: TRBV7-9
clone size: NA
J gene: TRBJ1-2
CDR3 DNA: TGTGCCAGCAGCTTCTACGGACAGGGTGGAACCTTC
CDR3 protein: CASSFYGQGGTF

D gene: NA
CDR3 length: 15
V gene: TRBV30
clone size: once
J gene: TRBJ2-5
CDR3 DNA: TGTGCCTGGAGTGCCGATTTGACTCCCCAAGAGACCCAGTACTTC
CDR3 protein: CAWSADLTPQETQYF

D gene: NA
CDR3 length: 16
V gene: TRBV5-6
clone size: NA
J gene: TRBJ1-1
CDR3 DNA: TGTGCCAGCAGCCCTAGGGGGTTCCTGACGAACACTGAAGCTTTCTTT
CDR3 protein: CASSPRGFLTNTEAFF

D gene: TRBD2
CDR3 length: 15
V gene: TRBV4-3
clone size: NA
J gene: TRBJ2-1
CDR3 DNA: TGCGCCAGCAGCCAAAGGACTAGCGGGAGTGATGAGCAGTTCTTC
CDR3 protein: CASSQRTSGSDEQFF

D gene: NA
CDR3 length: 15
V gene: TRBV6-6
clone size: NA
J gene: TRBJ2-7
CDR3 DNA: TGTGCCAGCACCCAATCGTGGGGGCTCTCCTACGAGCAGTACTTC
CDR3 protein: CASTQSWGLSYEQYF

D gene: TRBD1
CDR3 length: 17
V gene: TRBV18
clone size: NA
J gene: TRBJ1-1
CDR3 DNA: TGTGCCAGCTCACCTTTTGGGACAGAGTGGGGGAACACTGAAGCTTTCTTT
CDR3 protein: CASSPFGTEWGNTEAFF

D gene: TRBD1
CDR3 length: 12
V gene: TRBV2
clone size: NA
J gene: TRBJ1-2
CDR3 DNA: TGTGCCACGGGACAGGGTAACTATGGCTACACCTTC
CDR3 protein: CATGQGNYGYTF

D gene: NA
CDR3 length: 14
V gene: TRBV29-1
clone size: NA
J gene: TRBJ2-7
CDR3 DNA: TGCAGCGGCTCCGAGGGGGCGGGAACCTACGAGCAGTACTTC
CDR3 protein: CSGSEGAGTYEQYF

D gene: TRBD2
CDR3 length: 15
V gene: TRBV4-1
clone size: NA
J gene: TRBJ2-1
CDR3 DNA: TGCGCCAGCAGGGAGACTAGCGGGAGTTACAATGAGCAGTTCTTC
CDR3 protein: CASRETSGSYNEQFF